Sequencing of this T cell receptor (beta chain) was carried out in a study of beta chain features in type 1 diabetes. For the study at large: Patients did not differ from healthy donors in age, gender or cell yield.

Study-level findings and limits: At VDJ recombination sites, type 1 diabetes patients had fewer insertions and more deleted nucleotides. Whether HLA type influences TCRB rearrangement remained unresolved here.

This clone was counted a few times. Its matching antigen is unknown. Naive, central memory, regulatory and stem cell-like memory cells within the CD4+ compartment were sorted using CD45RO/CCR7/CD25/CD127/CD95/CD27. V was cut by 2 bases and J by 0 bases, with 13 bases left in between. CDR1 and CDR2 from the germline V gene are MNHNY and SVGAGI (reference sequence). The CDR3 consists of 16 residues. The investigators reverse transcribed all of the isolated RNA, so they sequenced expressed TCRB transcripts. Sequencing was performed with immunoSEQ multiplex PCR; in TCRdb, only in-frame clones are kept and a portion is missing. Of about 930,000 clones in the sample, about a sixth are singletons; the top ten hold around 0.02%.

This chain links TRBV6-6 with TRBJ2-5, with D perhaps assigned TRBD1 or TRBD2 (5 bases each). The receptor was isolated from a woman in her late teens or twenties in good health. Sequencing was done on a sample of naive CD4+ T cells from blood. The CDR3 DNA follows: TGTGCCAGCAGTTACCCCAGGGACCCGTACCAAGAGACCCAGTACTTC. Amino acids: CASSYPRDPYQETQYF.